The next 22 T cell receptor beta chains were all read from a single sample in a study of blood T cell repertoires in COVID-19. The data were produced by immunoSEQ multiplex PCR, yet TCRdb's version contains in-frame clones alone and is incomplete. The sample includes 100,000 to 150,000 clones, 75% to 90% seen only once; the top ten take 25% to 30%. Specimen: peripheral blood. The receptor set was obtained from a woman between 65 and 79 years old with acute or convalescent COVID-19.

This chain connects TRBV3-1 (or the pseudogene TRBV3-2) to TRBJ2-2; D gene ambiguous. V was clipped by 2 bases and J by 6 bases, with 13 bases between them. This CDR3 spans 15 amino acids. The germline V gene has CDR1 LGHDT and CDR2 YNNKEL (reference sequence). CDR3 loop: CASSQNPSRAGELFF. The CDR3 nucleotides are TGTGCCAGCAGCCAAAATCCTTCCCGGGCCGGGGAGCTGTTTTTT.

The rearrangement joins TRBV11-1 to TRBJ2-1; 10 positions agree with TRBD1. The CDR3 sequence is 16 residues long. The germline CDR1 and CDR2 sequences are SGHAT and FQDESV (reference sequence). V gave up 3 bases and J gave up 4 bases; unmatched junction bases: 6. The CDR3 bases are TGTGCCAGCAGCTTCGGGACAGGGGTCTCTTACAATGAGCAGTTCTTC. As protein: CASSFGTGVSYNEQFF.

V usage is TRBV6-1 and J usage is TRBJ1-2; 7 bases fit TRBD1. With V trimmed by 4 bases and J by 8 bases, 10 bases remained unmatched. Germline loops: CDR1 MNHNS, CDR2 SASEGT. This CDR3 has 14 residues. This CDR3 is CASSVATGMRGYTF. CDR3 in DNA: TGTGCCAGCAGTGTAGCGACAGGGATGAGGGGCTACACCTTC.

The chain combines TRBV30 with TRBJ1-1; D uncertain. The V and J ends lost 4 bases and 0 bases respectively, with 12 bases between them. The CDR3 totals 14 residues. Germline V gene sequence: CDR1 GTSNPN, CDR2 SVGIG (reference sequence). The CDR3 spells CAWMRRSLNTEAFF. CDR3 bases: TGTGCCTGGATGAGGCGCAGCTTGAACACTGAAGCTTTCTTT.

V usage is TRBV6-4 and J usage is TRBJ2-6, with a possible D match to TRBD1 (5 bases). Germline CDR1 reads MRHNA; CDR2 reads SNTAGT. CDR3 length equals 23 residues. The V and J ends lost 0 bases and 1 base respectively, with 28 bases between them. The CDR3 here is CASSDSARVSFLFCCSGANVLTF. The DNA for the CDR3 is TGTGCCAGCAGTGACTCTGCCAGGGTCAGTTTCTTGTTTTGTTGTTCTGGGGCCAACGTCCTGACTTTC.

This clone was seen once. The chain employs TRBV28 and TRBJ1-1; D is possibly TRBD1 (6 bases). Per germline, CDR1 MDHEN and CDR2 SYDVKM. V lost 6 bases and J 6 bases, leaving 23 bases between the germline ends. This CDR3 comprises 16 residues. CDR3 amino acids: CASSSLLSGEWAEAFF. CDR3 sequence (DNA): TGTGCCAGCAGCTCATTGCTATCAGGGGAGTGGGCTGAAGCTTTCTTT.

The CDR3 sequence is CASSLKRAEQFF. In DNA, the CDR3 is TGTGCCAGCAGCTTGAAGAGGGCGGAGCAGTTCTTC. The chain uses TRBV12-3 or TRBV12-4 and TRBJ2-1, with D maybe TRBD2 (5 bases). The CDR3 length is 12 residues. The ends were cut back, 6 bases at V and 10 bases at J, with 13 bases in the middle.

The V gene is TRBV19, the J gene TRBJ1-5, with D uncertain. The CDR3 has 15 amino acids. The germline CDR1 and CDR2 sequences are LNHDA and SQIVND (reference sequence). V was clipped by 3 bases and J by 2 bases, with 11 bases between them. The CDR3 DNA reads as TGTGCCAGTAGTATGTGGGCAGCTGGCAATCAGCCCCAGCATTTT. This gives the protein CASSMWAAGNQPQHF.

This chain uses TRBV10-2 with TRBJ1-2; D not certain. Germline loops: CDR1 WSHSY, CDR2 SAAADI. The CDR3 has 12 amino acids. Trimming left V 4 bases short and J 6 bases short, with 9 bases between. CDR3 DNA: TGCGCCAGCAGTGTGGATGGGCATGGCTACACCTTC. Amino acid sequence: CASSVDGHGYTF.

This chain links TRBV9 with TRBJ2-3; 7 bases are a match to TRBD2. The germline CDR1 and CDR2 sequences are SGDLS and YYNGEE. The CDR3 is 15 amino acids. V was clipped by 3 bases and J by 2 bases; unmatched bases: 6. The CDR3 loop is CASSDSGTYTDTQYF. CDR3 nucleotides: TGTGCCAGCAGCGACAGCGGGACTTACACAGATACGCAGTATTTT.

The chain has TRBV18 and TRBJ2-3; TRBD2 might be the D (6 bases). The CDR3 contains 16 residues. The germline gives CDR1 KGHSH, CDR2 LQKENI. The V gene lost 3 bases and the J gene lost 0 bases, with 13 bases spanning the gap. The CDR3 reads CASSPLAGGSTDTQYF. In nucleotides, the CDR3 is TGTGCCAGCTCACCTCTAGCCGGGGGTAGCACAGATACGCAGTATTTT.

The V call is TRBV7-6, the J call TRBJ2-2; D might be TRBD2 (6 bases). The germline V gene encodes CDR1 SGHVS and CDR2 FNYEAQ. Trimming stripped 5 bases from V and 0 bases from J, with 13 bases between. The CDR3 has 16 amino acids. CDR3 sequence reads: CASSKWRGPNTGELFF. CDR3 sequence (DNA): TGTGCCAGCAGCAAATGGCGGGGCCCGAACACCGGGGAGCTGTTTTTT.

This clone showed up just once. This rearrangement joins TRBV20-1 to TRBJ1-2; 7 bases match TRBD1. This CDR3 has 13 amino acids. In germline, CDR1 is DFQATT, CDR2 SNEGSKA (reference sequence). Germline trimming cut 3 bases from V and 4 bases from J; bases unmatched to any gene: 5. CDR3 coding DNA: TGCAGTGCTAGTGCGACAGGGAGCTATGGCTACACCTTC. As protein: CSASATGSYGYTF.

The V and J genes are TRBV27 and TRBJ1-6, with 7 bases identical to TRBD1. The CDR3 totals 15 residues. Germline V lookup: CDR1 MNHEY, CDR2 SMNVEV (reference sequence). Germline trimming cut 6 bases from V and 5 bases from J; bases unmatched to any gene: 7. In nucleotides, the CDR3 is TGTGCCAGCAGGCCCCAGGGGGTTCATAATTCACCCCTCCACTTT. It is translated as CASRPQGVHNSPLHF.

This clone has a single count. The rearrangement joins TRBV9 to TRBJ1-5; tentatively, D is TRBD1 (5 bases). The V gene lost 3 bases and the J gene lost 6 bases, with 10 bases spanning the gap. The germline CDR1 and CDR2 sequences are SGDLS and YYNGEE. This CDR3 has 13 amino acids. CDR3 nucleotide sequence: TGTGCCAGCAGCGCGGCAGGGTTTCAGCCCCAGCATTTT. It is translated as CASSAAGFQPQHF.

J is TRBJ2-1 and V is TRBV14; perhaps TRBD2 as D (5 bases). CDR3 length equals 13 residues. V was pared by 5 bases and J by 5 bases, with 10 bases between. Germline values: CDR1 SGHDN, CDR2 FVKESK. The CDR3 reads CASSYGLDNEQFF. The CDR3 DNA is TGTGCCAGCAGCTACGGACTGGACAATGAGCAGTTCTTC.

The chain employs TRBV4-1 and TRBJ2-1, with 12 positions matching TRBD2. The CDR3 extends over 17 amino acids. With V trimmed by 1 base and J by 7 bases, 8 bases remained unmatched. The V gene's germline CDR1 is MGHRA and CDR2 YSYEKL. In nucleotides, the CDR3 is TGCGCCAGCAGCCAAGTTTTCTTCCTAGCGGGGGGGAATGAGCAGTTCTTC. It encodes CASSQVFFLAGGNEQFF.

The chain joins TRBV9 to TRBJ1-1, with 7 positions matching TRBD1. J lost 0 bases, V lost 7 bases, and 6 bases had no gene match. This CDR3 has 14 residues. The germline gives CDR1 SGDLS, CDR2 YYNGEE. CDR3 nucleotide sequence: TGTGCCAGCTCAAGGGGGCGACTGAACACTGAAGCTTTCTTT. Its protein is CASSRGRLNTEAFF.

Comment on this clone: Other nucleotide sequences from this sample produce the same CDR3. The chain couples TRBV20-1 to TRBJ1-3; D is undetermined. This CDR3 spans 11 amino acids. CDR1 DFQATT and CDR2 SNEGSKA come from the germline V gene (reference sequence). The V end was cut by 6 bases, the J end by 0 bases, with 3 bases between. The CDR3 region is CSARSGNTIYF. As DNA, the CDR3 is TGCAGTGCCCGCTCTGGAAACACCATATATTTT.

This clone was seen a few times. In nucleotides, the CDR3 is TGTGCCAGCAGCCCTACTACTCACGAGCAGTACTTC. It codes for CASSPTTHEQYF. V gene TRBV7-9 combines with J gene TRBJ2-7, with D unresolved. The CDR3 runs to 12 residues. Germline V gene lookup returns CDR1 SEHNR and CDR2 FQNEAQ (reference sequence). V was shortened by 5 bases and J by 5 bases, with 10 bases between the two germline ends.

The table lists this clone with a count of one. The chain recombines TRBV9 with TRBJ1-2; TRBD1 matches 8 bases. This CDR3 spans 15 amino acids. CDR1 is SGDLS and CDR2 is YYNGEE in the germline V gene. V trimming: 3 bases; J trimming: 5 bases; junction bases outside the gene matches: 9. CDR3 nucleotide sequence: TGTGCCAGCAGCGCCCACGACAGGGGAGAGTATGGCTACACCTTC. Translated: CASSAHDRGEYGYTF. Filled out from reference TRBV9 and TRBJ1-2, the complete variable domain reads DSGVTQTPKHLITATGQRVTLRCSPRSGDLSVYWYQQSLDQGLQFLIQYYNGEERAKGNILERFSAQQFPDLHSELNLSSLELGDSALYFCASSAHDRGEYGYTFGSGTRLTVV.

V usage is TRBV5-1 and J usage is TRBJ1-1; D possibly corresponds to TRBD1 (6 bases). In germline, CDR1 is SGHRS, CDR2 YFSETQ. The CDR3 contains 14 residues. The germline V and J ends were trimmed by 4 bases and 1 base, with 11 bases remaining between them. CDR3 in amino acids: CASSLPTGNTEAFF. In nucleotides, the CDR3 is TGCGCCAGCAGCCTTCCGACAGGGAACACTGAAGCTTTCTTT.